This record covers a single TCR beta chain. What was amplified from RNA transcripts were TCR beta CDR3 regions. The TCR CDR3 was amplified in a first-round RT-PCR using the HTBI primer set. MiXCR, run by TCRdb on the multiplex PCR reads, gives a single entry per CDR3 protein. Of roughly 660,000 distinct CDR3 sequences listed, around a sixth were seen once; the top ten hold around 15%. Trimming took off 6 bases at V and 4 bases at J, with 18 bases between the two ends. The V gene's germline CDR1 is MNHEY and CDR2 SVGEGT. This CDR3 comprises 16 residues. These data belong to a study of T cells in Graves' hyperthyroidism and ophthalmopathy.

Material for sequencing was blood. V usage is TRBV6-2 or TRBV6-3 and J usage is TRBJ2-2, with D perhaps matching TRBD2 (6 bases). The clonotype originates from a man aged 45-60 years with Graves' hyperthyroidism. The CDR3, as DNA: TGTGCCAGCAGAAGCCCGGGACTTCCTTCCACCGGGGAGCTGTTTTTT. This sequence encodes CASRSPGLPSTGELFF.